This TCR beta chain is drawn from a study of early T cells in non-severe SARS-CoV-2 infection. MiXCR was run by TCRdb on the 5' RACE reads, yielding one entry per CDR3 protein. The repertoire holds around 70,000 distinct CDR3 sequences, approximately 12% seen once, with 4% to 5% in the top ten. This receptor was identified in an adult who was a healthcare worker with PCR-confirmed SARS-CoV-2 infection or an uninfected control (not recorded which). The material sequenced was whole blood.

CDR3 coding DNA: TGTGCCAGCAGCCGGACTAGCGGGAGGTCAGATACGCAGTATTTT. Its protein product is CASSRTSGRSDTQYF. The chain uses TRBV5-6 and TRBJ2-3; TRBD2 matches at 14 bases. Germline V gives CDR1 SGHDT, CDR2 YYEEEE. This CDR3 contains 15 residues. V was pared by 4 bases and J by 4 bases, with 2 bases of the junction left unmatched.